This is a list of T cell receptor beta chains from one sample in a study of human T cells and chemical hapten exposure. Using its own MiXCR run on the RACE reads, TCRdb lists one record per CDR3 protein. The profile shows around 300,000 distinct CDR3 sequences, 5.5% of them singletons. The specimen comprised whole blood, sampled in connection with sensitization to the hapten diphenylcyclopropenone (DPC). The receptors stem from a woman younger than 35 with alopecia areata. Some clones in this sample may be carry-over from other donors' samples. CDR3s include the opening cysteine and the closing phenylalanine or tryptophan. A D gene is named only where the DNA matches it firmly. Size tells how often a clone was seen (once, few, many) or the class of an expanded clone, and some rows leave it out.

V gene	CDR3 length	clone size	D gene	J gene	CDR3 DNA	CDR3 protein
TRBV3-1	17	-	TRBD2	TRBJ2-1	TGTGCCAGCAGCCAGGCCTTTAGCGGGGGGCCTGGCGATGAGCAGTTCTTC	CASSQAFSGGPGDEQFF
TRBV6-2/TRBV6-3	14	few	TRBD1	TRBJ2-1	TGTGCCAGCAGCCTGTGGACAGGCCAAGGTGAGCAGTTCTTC	CASSLWTGQGEQFF
TRBV29-1	13	-	TRBD1	TRBJ1-2	TGCAGCGCTACAGGGGGCGAGGGATATGGCTACACCTTC	CSATGGEGYGYTF
TRBV5-4	14	-	TRBD1	TRBJ2-3	TGTGCCAGCAGCTTGGATCAGGGGGCTGATACGCAGTATTTT	CASSLDQGADTQYF
TRBV20-1	18	few	TRBD1	TRBJ2-1	TGCAGTGCCTCAGGGGGAGAGACAGGGAGAGGATCCTACAATGAGCAGTTCTTC	CSASGGETGRGSYNEQFF
TRBV6-2/TRBV6-3	12	-	-	TRBJ2-1	TGTGCCAGCAGCCGGACAGTCAATGAGCAGTTCTTC	CASSRTVNEQFF
TRBV2	15	many	-	TRBJ2-4	TGTGCCAGCAACTACAGGGTTGATGGGGAAAACATTCAGTACTTC	CASNYRVDGENIQYF
TRBV14	13	few	-	TRBJ1-1	TGTGCCAGCAGCCAAGTGTCGAGACATGAAGCTTTCTTT	CASSQVSRHEAFF
TRBV20-1	17	few	TRBD2	TRBJ2-3	TGCAGTGCTAGCTTGGGACTAGCGGGGGGAGGGGCAGATACGCAGTATTTT	CSASLGLAGGGADTQYF
TRBV5-6	14	-	TRBD1	TRBJ1-4	TGTGCCAGCAGACCACAGGGGGGACATGAAAAACTGTTTTTT	CASRPQGGHEKLFF
TRBV2	16	many	TRBD1	TRBJ2-2	TGTGCCAGCATACCTTCTGGGACAGGGAGCACCGGGGAGCTGTTTTTT	CASIPSGTGSTGELFF
TRBV20-1	14	many	-	TRBJ1-1	TGCAGTGCTTCCCTAGGGGCAGTAAACACTGAAGCTTTCTTT	CSASLGAVNTEAFF
TRBV5-4	14	few	-	TRBJ1-1	TGTGCCAGCACCAGTGGGGGCATGAACACTGAAGCTTTCTTT	CASTSGGMNTEAFF
TRBV7-9	15	few	-	TRBJ1-6	TGTGCCAGCAGCTTTCTTCCCGACTATAATTCACCCCTCCACTTT	CASSFLPDYNSPLHF
TRBV3-1	15	many	-	TRBJ1-5	TGTGCCAGCAGCAATACTAGACAGTCCAATCAGCCCCAGCATTTT	CASSNTRQSNQPQHF
TRBV2	15	many	TRBD1	TRBJ1-6	TGTGCCAGCAGCCCGGGGGACAGTAATAATTCACCCCTCCACTTT	CASSPGDSNNSPLHF
TRBV7-9	14	-	-	TRBJ1-1	TGTGCCAGCAGCTTAGTAAAGGACAGCCCTGAAGCTTTCTTT	CASSLVKDSPEAFF
TRBV15	15	-	-	TRBJ1-6	TGTGCCACCAGCAGAGCATCTTATTTGGATTCACCCCTCCACTTT	CATSRASYLDSPLHF
TRBV5-1	15	few	-	TRBJ2-3	TGCGCCAGCAGCTTGGCAGGGGTACTCACAGATACGCAGTATTTT	CASSLAGVLTDTQYF
TRBV7-9	13	few	TRBD1	TRBJ1-4	TGTGCCACTCGACAGGGTGAGGAAGAAAAACTGTTTTTT	CATRQGEEEKLFF
TRBV5-1	14	few	-	TRBJ2-5	TGCGCCAGCAGCCCCGGGGCTGACCAAGAGACCCAGTACTTC	CASSPGADQETQYF
TRBV29-1	15	many	TRBD1	TRBJ1-2	TGCAGCGTTTTACGACAGGGGGTCCACGGCTATGGCTACACCTTC	CSVLRQGVHGYGYTF
TRBV3-1	17	few	TRBD2	TRBJ2-2	TGTGCCAGCAGCCAAGTCAGCGGGGATAGGCTCACCGGGGAGCTGTTTTTT	CASSQVSGDRLTGELFF
TRBV13	15	many	TRBD1	TRBJ1-1	TGTGCCAGCAGCTCGGCCGGGACAGGGAACACTGAAGCTTTCTTT	CASSSAGTGNTEAFF
TRBV19	18	many	-	TRBJ1-4	TGTGCCACCCCGTGGGCAGGAAAATTAAATGCAACTAATGAAAAACTGTTTTTT	CATPWAGKLNATNEKLFF
TRBV5-1	15	-	-	TRBJ2-7	TGCGCCAGCAGCTTGGAATGGGGACCCGGGGGCGAGCAGTACTTC	CASSLEWGPGGEQYF
TRBV7-2	14	many	-	TRBJ2-3	TGTGCCAGCAGCTTTTGGTCAGAGCAGGATACGCAGTATTTT	CASSFWSEQDTQYF
TRBV25-1	17	many	-	TRBJ1-3	TGTGCCAGCAGTGAATACGGTTATGACGTCTCTGGAAACACCATATATTTT	CASSEYGYDVSGNTIYF
TRBV5-5	11	many	-	TRBJ2-3	TGTGCCAGCAGCTTGTCGAATACGCAGTATTTT	CASSLSNTQYF
TRBV5-4	14	many	-	TRBJ2-1	TGTGCCAGCAGCTTGGAACAGGGTTCTAATGAGCAGTTCTTC	CASSLEQGSNEQFF
TRBV6-2/TRBV6-3	15	few	TRBD2	TRBJ2-1	TGTGCCAGCACCTTTTGGCGGGGGGGCTACAATGAGCAGTTCTTC	CASTFWRGGYNEQFF
TRBV6-1	12	many	-	TRBJ1-2	TGTGCCAGCAGCACAGGTATTTCTGGCTACACCTTC	CASSTGISGYTF
TRBV27	13	many	-	TRBJ1-1	TGTGCCAGCAGTTGGGGGAGAAAGACTGAAGCTTTCTTT	CASSWGRKTEAFF
TRBV6-5	15	-	TRBD1	TRBJ1-6	TGTGCCAGCAGCCCCGCAGGGGGTTTGAATTCACCCCTCCACTTT	CASSPAGGLNSPLHF
TRBV7-2	16	many	TRBD2	TRBJ2-4	TGTGCCAGCAGCGAGGAGGGGACTAGCGGGGGGGCCCGTTCGTACTTC	CASSEEGTSGGARSYF
TRBV20-1	13	-	-	TRBJ1-1	TGCAGTGCTAGGCGCGAAGGGGACACTGAAGCTTTCTTT	CSARREGDTEAFF
TRBV15	14	-	TRBD1	TRBJ1-2	TGTGCCACCAGCCTGGACAGGGGCGCCCGTGGCTACACCTTC	CATSLDRGARGYTF
TRBV9	11	many	-	TRBJ1-1	TGTGCCAGCAGCGCAAACACTGAAGCTTTCTTT	CASSANTEAFF
TRBV12-3/TRBV12-4	16	few	TRBD2	TRBJ2-7	TGTGCCAGCAGTTCAACCGGGGGGGGCGTCCTTGGCGAGCAGTACTTC	CASSSTGGGVLGEQYF
TRBV7-2	15	-	-	TRBJ1-5	TGTGCCAGCAGCTGGGGGAGGGATAGCAATCAGCCCCAGCATTTT	CASSWGRDSNQPQHF
TRBV12-3/TRBV12-4	15	-	-	TRBJ1-5	TGTGCCAGCATCTTAGGGCGTCGGAGCAATCAGCCCCAGCATTTT	CASILGRRSNQPQHF
TRBV20-1	15	few	TRBD1	TRBJ1-3	TGCAGTGCTACGACAGGGGGTAACTCTGGAAACACCATATATTTT	CSATTGGNSGNTIYF
TRBV28	15	-	-	TRBJ1-1	TGTGCCAGCAGTTTATATTCGGGGGAGTACACTGAAGCTTTCTTT	CASSLYSGEYTEAFF
TRBV6-4	20	many	-	TRBJ1-6	TGTGCCAGCAGTGTCCGACGGCCAAGCTCCTCGGGGTCCTATAATTCACCCCTCCACTTT	CASSVRRPSSSGSYNSPLHF